This record covers a single T cell receptor (beta chain). This clone was detected once. No antigen is known for it. The sample holds no much larger clone one base away, and base qualities are not on file. TCRbeta CDR3 regions were amplified from genomic DNA by means of the immunoSEQ Assay, a bias-controlled multiplex PCR. Processing in the source paper ran as follows. Within the assay, amplification of reference gene primers was used to estimate how many nucleated cells each sample contained. To quantify the absolute abundance of each unique TCRbeta CDR3 rearrangement, sequence reads were collapsed and filtered. For each sample, productive Simpson clonality was calculated as the square root of Simpson's diversity index across productive rearrangements. As stored in TCRdb, this immuneACCESS dataset retains in-frame rearrangements with V and J assigned. A fraction of the clones does not appear; measured against another copy, unresolved V genes explain less than half of the discrepancy, and the remainder lacks a known reason. V and J calls and clone size are as listed in that table; D and trimming were resolved from the DNA. The sample table lists around 120,000 clones, approximately 69% of them with a count of one. The top ten clones comprise roughly 6.2% of the sample.

This record belongs to a study of blood T cell repertoires in COVID-19 (dated by TCRdb to 2020 to 2021). General notes on the study: Samples from collaborators originated in the United States, Italy and Spain and spanned both the acute and convalescent phases of COVID-19. The material from the prospective study consisted of cDNA or gDNA derived from T cells, B-cell-depleted T cells, or PBMCs. The dataset comprised deeply sampled blood TCRbeta repertoires from subjects exposed to, actively infected with, or recovered from COVID-19. A freely available public database, intended as a resource for researchers studying the immune response to SARS-CoV-2, is where the repertoires were released. The samples were drawn from the first 160 participants of the ongoing ImmuneRACE study and from 1,254 subjects provided by 6 global collaborators. Sample metadata almost always included a de-identified subject ID, COVID-19 status, age in years and sex. Where available, HLA class I and class II types were obtained from metadata supplied by the sample provider rather than from assay-based typing.

Each collaborating institution followed its own protocols to collect whole blood in K2EDTA tubes. For TCRbeta analysis, collaborators shipped samples as frozen whole blood, isolated PBMCs, or DNA extracted from either of those sample types. Overall study outcomes, separate from this receptor: How much clinical and demographic metadata was included differed by source and by participant, and the metadata was provided uncurated.

Trimming accounts for 8 bases at V and 2 bases at J, while the number of junction bases matched to no gene is 5. Taken from cysteine to phenylalanine, the CDR3 has 14 residues. Only CDR3 DNA remains: 42 bases, in frame from the first base. Per the germline V gene, MDHEN is the CDR1 and SYDVKM is the CDR2. The TCR comes from a man older than 75 with acute or convalescent COVID-19. The chain is assembled from TRBV28 and TRBJ2-2, with 7 middle bases fitting TRBD2. The source material was peripheral blood. The DNA is as follows: TGTGCCAGCGAGACTAGCTCAAACACCGGGGAGCTGTTTTTT. This translates into CASETSSNTGELFF.